The clone carrying this TCR beta chain was seen more than once but under ten times. This sample was included in a study of radiotherapy plus CTLA-4 blockade in lung cancer. Overall study context: 18% of patients responded objectively, and about 30% achieved disease control.

This table comes from immunoSEQ multiplex PCR, and its TCRdb copy is limited to in-frame clones, with some not included. Seen here are approximately 48,000 clones, roughly four fifths observed once, and the top ten hold 4% to 5.5%. The specimen was peripheral blood, collected from a patient treated with radiotherapy plus ipilimumab. The source of this sequence is a human donor with non-small cell lung cancer whose response to radiotherapy plus ipilimumab could not be evaluated.

In DNA form, the CDR3 reads TGTGCCAGCAGACAAAGTCGGGCCAACGTCCTGACTTTC. It yields the protein CASRQSRANVLTF. V gene TRBV7-2 combines with J gene TRBJ2-6; D gene unclear. The V end was cut by 6 bases, the J end by 5 bases, with 8 bases between. CDR3 length equals 13 residues. Germline-derived CDR1 and CDR2 are SGHTA and FQGNSA.